Below are 18 T cell receptor beta chains sequenced from a single sample in a study of T cells in Graves' hyperthyroidism and ophthalmopathy. There were TCR beta CDR3 regions amplified from RNA transcripts. A first-round RT-PCR of the TCR CDR3 used the HTBI primer set. TCRdb used MiXCR to reprocess the multiplex PCR reads, holding one entry per CDR3 protein. The table lists fewer than 900,000 distinct CDR3 sequences, 16% of them singletons. Sample: blood. These receptors originate from a man younger than 30 with Graves' hyperthyroidism.

The chain carries TRBV7-9 and TRBJ2-5, with TRBD1 identical over 7 bases. J was trimmed by 5 bases and V by 5 bases; bases with no gene match: 5. The germline gives CDR1 SEHNR, CDR2 FQNEAQ (reference sequence). The CDR3 length is 13 residues. The CDR3 nucleotides read TGTGCCAGCAGCCCATACAGGGGCGAGACCCAGTACTTC. It encodes CASSPYRGETQYF.

This clonotype was seen many times. The chain couples TRBV12-3 or TRBV12-4 to TRBJ2-5, with a possible D match to TRBD1 (5 bases). The length of the CDR3 is 14 residues. V lost 5 bases and J 3 bases, leaving 13 bases between the germline ends. For the CDR3, the DNA is TGTGCCAGCAGTGCTCTGGGCAGGGAAGAGACCCAGTACTTC. Amino acids: CASSALGREETQYF.

V usage is TRBV5-1 and J usage is TRBJ2-7; 9 bases are shared with TRBD1. V shed 3 bases and J 3 bases; nucleotides not matched to a gene: 4. CDR1 is SGHRS, CDR2 YFSETQ, per germline. The CDR3 length is 14 residues. CDR3 in amino acids: CASSWGQGNYEQYF. The CDR3 DNA sequence: TGCGCCAGCAGCTGGGGACAGGGAAACTACGAGCAGTACTTC. The full variable domain, with the rest looked up from reference TRBV5-1 and TRBJ2-7, is KAGVTQTPRYLIKTRGQQVTLSCSPISGHRSVSWYQQTPGQGLQFLFEYFSETQRNKGNFPGRFSGRQFSNSRSEMNVSTLELGDSALYLCASSWGQGNYEQYFGPGTRLTVT.

The chain uses TRBV27 and TRBJ2-5; D not resolved. V lost 1 base to trimming and J lost 5 bases, with 11 bases between them. CDR1 and CDR2 from the germline V gene are MNHEY and SMNVEV (reference sequence). This CDR3 has 14 amino acids. The CDR3 loop reads CASSLLYGGETQYF. The CDR3 DNA reads TGTGCCAGCAGTTTATTGTACGGTGGGGAGACCCAGTACTTC.

This clonotype was found once. The genes are TRBV4-2 and TRBJ2-3; 12 bases line up with TRBD2. Germline-derived CDR1 and CDR2 are LGHNA and YNFKEQ. The CDR3 extends over 16 amino acids. The J segment lost 6 bases and the V segment lost 1 base, leaving 5 bases of the junction unmatched. In DNA form, the CDR3 reads TGTGCCAGCAGCCAAGTACCTAGCGGGAGGGGGGATACGCAGTATTTT. Translation gives CASSQVPSGRGDTQYF.

This clonotype has only a few counts. A read error may produce the germline difference seen at one junction end. The chain has TRBV6-1 and TRBJ1-2; 11 positions agree with TRBD1. Germline CDR1 and CDR2: MNHNS and SASEGT. CDR3 length equals 14 residues. CDR3 sequence reads: CASSGDRGNYGYAF. CDR3 DNA sequence: TGTGCCAGCAGTGGGGACAGGGGGAACTATGGCTACGCCTTC.

This clonotype has at least ten counts. The chain carries TRBV27 and TRBJ2-7; tentative D call: TRBD1 (5 bases). The CDR3 consists of 15 residues. V lost 2 bases to trimming and J lost 3 bases, with 14 bases between them. Germline V CDR1 and CDR2: MNHEY, SMNVEV (reference sequence). CDR3 nucleotide sequence: TGTGCCAGCAGTTTAAAAGGGGCCCCAATCTACGAGCAGTACTTC. Amino acids: CASSLKGAPIYEQYF.

This rearrangement joins TRBV3-1 to TRBJ2-7, with TRBD2 matching 12 bases. Looked up from germline, CDR1 is LGHDT and CDR2 is YNNKEL (reference sequence). The CDR3 is made up of 16 amino acids. Unmatched junction bases numbered 4, after V lost 4 bases and J lost 0 bases. CDR3 coding DNA: TGTGCCAGCAGCCCCGGACTAGCGGGACTCTCCTACGAGCAGTACTTC. Its translation is CASSPGLAGLSYEQYF.

Ten or more counts support this clonotype. The V and J genes are TRBV20-1 and TRBJ2-5; 14 bases line up with TRBD2. The V gene end was trimmed by 6 bases and the J gene end by 5 bases; junction bases not matched to a gene: 5. Germline assignment: CDR1 DFQATT and CDR2 SNEGSKA (reference sequence). The CDR3 spans 14 residues. CDR3 coding DNA: TGCAGTGCGGGACTAGCGGGAGTCGGGGAGACCCAGTACTTC. This codes for CSAGLAGVGETQYF.

The J gene is TRBJ2-2, the V gene TRBV9; a weak D match, TRBD2 (5 bases). V dropped 7 bases and J dropped 1 base, with 20 bases sitting between them. CDR3 length: 17 amino acids. Germline V gene lookup returns CDR1 SGDLS and CDR2 YYNGEE. The CDR3 DNA is TGTGCCAGCCACCTAGCAAAAGAAATGGAGAACACCGGGGAGCTGTTTTTT. It yields the protein CASHLAKEMENTGELFF.

The chain couples TRBV6-1 to TRBJ2-5; TRBD1 aligns across 9 bases. Trimming at V came to 6 bases and at J to 13 bases, leaving 6 bases not matched to a gene. Germline CDR1 reads MNHNS; CDR2 reads SASEGT. CDR3 size: 11 residues. In nucleotides, the CDR3 is TGTGCCAGCAGATGGGACAGGGTGTGGTACTTC. It specifies CASRWDRVWYF.

This clonotype was seen repeatedly, ten times or more. V is TRBV29-1 and J is TRBJ1-1, with D possibly matching TRBD1 (5 bases). CDR1 SQVTM and CDR2 ANQGSEA come from the germline V gene. This CDR3 is 13 amino acids long. Trimming took off 1 base at V and 6 bases at J, with 12 bases between the two ends. The CDR3 loop is CSVEGQLVAEAFF. CDR3 DNA: TGCAGCGTTGAAGGACAGTTAGTAGCTGAAGCTTTCTTT.

The chain carries TRBV29-1 and TRBJ2-7; D is tentatively TRBD1 or TRBD2 (5 bases each). Trimming pared 0 bases from V and 2 bases from J, leaving 8 bases between. Germline values: CDR1 SQVTM, CDR2 ANQGSEA. The CDR3 spans 13 residues. CDR3 sequence: CSVEEGPAYEQYF. The CDR3 coding sequence is TGCAGCGTTGAAGAGGGACCGGCCTACGAGCAGTACTTC.

This clonotype was seen at least ten times. The V gene is TRBV28, the J gene TRBJ2-4; 9 nucleotides agree with TRBD1. After removal of 5 bases from V and 0 bases from J, the junction contained 5 bases not matched to a gene. CDR3 length: 16 residues. Germline values: CDR1 MDHEN, CDR2 SYDVKM. In nucleotides, the CDR3 is TGTGCCAGCAGTCCCACAGGGGGCTCAGCCAAAAACATTCAGTACTTC. Encoded protein: CASSPTGGSAKNIQYF.

The chain has TRBV12-3 or TRBV12-4 and TRBJ2-6; no clear D. V lost 3 bases to trimming and J lost 4 bases, with 13 bases between them. The CDR3 contains 16 residues. The CDR3 nucleotides read TGTGCCAGCAGTTTCTCGACGGGCGACGGGGCCAACGTCCTGACTTTC. Translating it yields CASSFSTGDGANVLTF.

This clonotype was seen many times. CDR3 residues: CASSLTGGNTAYEQYF. The CDR3 nucleotides are TGTGCCAGCAGCTTGACAGGGGGCAATACCGCCTACGAGCAGTACTTC. The V call is TRBV7-2, the J call TRBJ2-7; 10 bases match TRBD1. Losses at the gene ends were 3 bases for V and 2 bases for J; bases not matched to a gene: 7. Germline CDR1 and CDR2: SGHTA and FQGNSA. This CDR3 has 16 residues.

The table lists this clonotype with a few counts. The chain joins TRBV28 to TRBJ2-2; D uncertain. Germline V lookup: CDR1 MDHEN, CDR2 SYDVKM. The germline V and J ends were trimmed by 2 bases and 0 bases, with 10 bases remaining between them. The CDR3 spans 16 residues. This CDR3 reads CASSLVSYANTGELFF. CDR3 DNA: TGTGCCAGCAGTTTAGTTTCGTACGCGAACACCGGGGAGCTGTTTTTT.

This clonotype was seen more than once but under ten times. The chain combines TRBV28 with TRBJ1-3; a possible D gene is TRBD1 (6 bases). This CDR3 has 15 residues. V lost 5 bases, J lost 2 bases, and 13 bases lay in between. The germline CDR1 and CDR2 sequences are MDHEN and SYDVKM. The CDR3 DNA follows: TGTGCCAGCAGTCCGATAGACAGGACTGGAAACACCATATATTTT. Amino acid sequence: CASSPIDRTGNTIYF.